The entry below gives a single T cell receptor (beta chain) sequence along with its context. Its antigen remains undetermined. No much larger clonotype is one base removed from it; base qualities were not supplied. Ficoll-Paque density gradient centrifugation was the method used to isolate PBMCs. This entry comes from a study of T-cell memory formation after mild COVID-19 listed by TCRdb under 2021. Looking at the study overall: Most TCR sequence clusters were specific to one of the two donors. In two donors, T-cell clones that expanded and contracted after mild COVID-19 were tracked by sequencing TCRalpha and TCRbeta repertoires over time. The cohort was made up of two young adult volunteers, one female and one male, who were previously healthy. Summary of the overall study and its limitations: Some responding clones were found in pre-infection memory, which suggests that pre-existing cross-reactive memory T cells took part in the SARS-CoV-2 response. Contracting CD4+ clones were found mainly in CM and EM memory subsets, while CD8+ clones were enriched in EMRA. The study included only a couple of mild cases, and larger cohorts that include severe cases with pre-infection samples were judged to be necessary. Whether the second-wave clones peaking on day 37 were SARS-CoV-2 specific was not confirmed. Clones contracting from day 15 to 85 had balanced CD4/CD8 phenotypes, while a second wave expanding from day 15 to 37 was biased towards CD4+.

This sample was sequenced with an Illumina NovaSeq 6000. cDNA libraries for TCRalpha and TCRbeta were prepared by 5'RACE using constant-segment primers, with sample barcodes and unique molecular identifiers added. Trizol reagent was used to extract RNA from every sample. Library amplification was performed in two PCR steps, and a second sample barcode and Illumina TruSeq adapters were introduced in the second step. Sequencing of libraries was performed on an Illumina NovaSeq with 2 x 150 bp paired-end reads. The study's processing was this. With migec v1.2.7, reads were demultiplexed and then collapsed into UMI-guided consensus sequences. Using mixcr v2.1.11, UMI consensuses were aligned to TRA and TRB V and J templates and then assembled into clonotypes. Clonotypes were classified as expanded or contracted when called significant by both edgeR and NoisET, with noise models trained on biological replicates. For edgeR calls, the thresholds were a false discovery rate-adjusted p below 0.01 and a log2 fold-change of 1. As an exploratory analysis of dynamics, max-normalized trajectories of the 1000 most abundant clonotypes were examined with PCA combined with hierarchical clustering. Separately sequenced CD4+ and CD8+ repertoires were used to assign a CD4 or CD8 phenotype to each responding clone. TCRdb redid the processing of the public reads, applying fastp at Q25 and MiXCR, and retained in-frame beta chains. Every distinct CDR3 protein forms one entry, paired with its most common genes and DNA. The V and J calls come from TCRdb's annotation, not from the publication. The table for this sample lists just under 150,000 distinct CDR3 sequences; about 19% of them were counted only once. Jointly, the top ten make up around 2.4% of the sample.

The CDR3 runs 19 amino acids, cysteine and phenylalanine included. The sequence is cut down to CDR3 DNA, 57 bases in frame from base 1. At the junction V is shortened by 4 bases and J by 7 bases, with 26 bases in between. The specimen was PBMCs or a T cell subset sorted from them (not recorded which). The V gene is TRBV23-1 and the J gene is TRBJ1-6; a tentative D call is TRBD1 (5 bases match). TRBV23-1 is known as an ORF, though its function is uncertain. This TCR derives from an adult woman who had mild COVID-19 (a few samples of this study predate the infection). The sample titles of this study are shuffled in the database, so cell type and time point are left out; the donor was told from shared clones. CDR3 reads: CASSPHPTEPDRANSPLHF. The bases are TGCGCCAGCAGTCCACACCCGACAGAACCGGATCGGGCCAATTCACCCCTCCACTTT.